This T cell receptor (beta chain) was sequenced during a study of a mutant IDH1 vaccine in newly diagnosed glioma. Time point described: week 11, during vaccination. A single vaccine dose contained 300 ug of mutant IDH1 20-mer peptide, and topical imiquimod was used with it. This CDR3 is 15 amino acids long. V was clipped by 7 bases and J by 0 bases, with 16 bases between them. From germline, CDR1 is MNHNS and CDR2 SASEGT. The repertoire was sequenced with immunoSEQ multiplex PCR; TCRdb's copy has only in-frame clones and lacks some. The profile shows under 65,000 clones, roughly 80% of them singletons. Remarks on this clone: Its matching antigen is unknown.

The sequences come from PBMCs, collected from a glioma patient whose treatment included an IDH1 peptide vaccine. J is TRBJ2-7 and V is TRBV6-1, with D possibly called TRBD1 or TRBD2 (5 bases each). The source of this sequence is a middle-aged man with glioma. CDR3 nucleotides: TGTGCCAGCAACCCCGGGACGGTGAGCTCCTACGAGCAGTACTTC. Its protein product is CASNPGTVSSYEQYF.